The TCR beta chain described here comes from a study of radiotherapy plus CTLA-4 blockade in lung cancer. The V gene's germline CDR1 is SGHRS and CDR2 YFSETQ. The CDR3 is made up of 14 amino acids. Trimming took off 2 bases at V and 5 bases at J, with 8 bases between the two ends. Some clones are missing from TCRdb's copy, which holds only in-frame ones; the method was immunoSEQ multiplex PCR. The sample carries about 67,000 clones, approximately 79% recorded once. The TCR was taken from a human donor with non-small cell lung cancer whose response to radiotherapy plus ipilimumab could not be evaluated. Some clones in this sample may be carry-over from other donors' samples. The sequencing used peripheral blood, collected from a patient treated with radiotherapy plus ipilimumab. The rearrangement uses TRBV5-1 and TRBJ1-6; no firm D call. CDR3 coding DNA: TGCGCCAGCAGCTTCCAGTTAAATAATTCACCCCTCCACTTT. The encoded protein is CASSFQLNNSPLHF.